This T cell receptor beta chain was identified in a study of CD8 T cells in Susac syndrome. V lost 6 bases and J lost 0, with 6 bases in between. The CDR3 has 13 amino acids. Germline V gives CDR1 SNHLY, CDR2 FYNNEI. TCR beta sequencing covered blood CD8+ and CD4+ T cells. RNA was extracted with the RNeasy kit, and a quantity of 0.5 to 1 ug was reverse transcribed using random hexamers. Using its own MiXCR run on the immunoSEQ multiplex PCR reads, TCRdb lists one record per CDR3 protein. The sample shows approximately 170,000 distinct CDR3 sequences, 80% to 95% of them seen only once. The source is a human donor in good health. This chain joins TRBV2 and TRBJ1-5; no definite D call. Material: CD4+ T cells from PBMCs. This chain's CDR3 is CASRADSNQPQHF. CDR3 nucleotide sequence: TGTGCCAGCAGGGCCGATAGCAATCAGCCCCAGCATTTT.